One T cell receptor beta chain is described in this entry. The antigen is undetermined. The SP2 primer and nested alpha and beta constant region primers amplified ligated cDNA in four rounds. Reverse transcription of blood and skin TCR RNA was primed at alpha and beta constant regions. Using its own MiXCR run on the 5' RACE reads, TCRdb lists one record per CDR3 protein. In the table there are 55,000 to 70,000 distinct CDR3 sequences, roughly 6.7% of which are singletons. A UMI-containing oligonucleotide was joined by 3' ligation to the TCR cDNA template. Whole blood, 2.5 ml, came from adult healthy volunteers. Reverse transcription used DNase-treated unsorted total RNA, aiming for about 1 to 1000 ng. The sample comes from a study of naive and memory T cell subsets. Study-level points and caveats: The RNA method is potentially sensitive to activation and differentiation changes.

The CDR3 consists of 14 residues. Trimming at V came to 5 bases and at J to 8 bases, leaving 8 bases not matched to a gene. Germline CDR1 reads SNHLY; CDR2 reads FYNNEI. The receptor's source is a male donor in good health. J is TRBJ2-3 and V is TRBV2, with 9 bases identical to TRBD2. Here the CDR3 reads CASSSTSGDSTQYF. CDR3 bases: TGTGCCAGCAGTTCGACTAGCGGTGATTCTACGCAGTATTTT. Combining the CDR3 with reference TRBV2 and TRBJ2-3 gives the whole variable domain EPEVTQTPSHQVTQMGQEVILRCVPISNHLYFYWYRQILGQKVEFLVSFYNNEISEKSEIFDDQFSVERPDGSNFTLKIRSTKLEDSAMYFCASSSTSGDSTQYFGPGTRLTVL.